These 27 T cell receptor beta chains originate from one sample sequenced in a study of blood T cells in healthy people across ages. Using a J-beta primer mix together with a sample-barcoded 5' primer, a second PCR was run for about 7 to 12 cycles. TCRdb called the 5' RACE reads again in MiXCR, with one record for every CDR3 protein. The data show about 680,000 distinct CDR3 sequences, around 49% seen once. Sequenced sample: blood. All receptors derive from a woman aged 55-70 years in good health.

The J gene is TRBJ2-5, the V gene TRBV7-9; D gene unclear. Between the trimmed V and J ends, which lost 1 base and 4 bases, there was a span of 13 bases. Germline-derived CDR1 and CDR2 are SEHNR and FQNEAQ (reference sequence). CDR3 length: 15 amino acids. The CDR3 spells CASSLEFGYLETQYF. DNA of the CDR3: TGTGCCAGCAGCTTAGAATTTGGGTACTTAGAGACCCAGTACTTC.

The chain employs TRBV6-5 and TRBJ2-5, with D possibly matching TRBD1 (5 bases). Gene TRBJ2-7 matches the end of the DNA better, so the J call may be wrong. Germline V gene lookup returns CDR1 MNHEY and CDR2 SVGAGI. The length of the CDR3 is 14 residues. The CDR3 reads CASSRSGLAYEQYF. CDR3 coding DNA: TGTGCCAGCAGTCGATCAGGGTTGGCCTACGAGCAGTACTTC.

This clonotype has only a few counts. CDR3 protein: CASSLETGGRSEAFF. The CDR3 DNA sequence: TGTGCCAGCAGCTTAGAGACAGGGGGTAGATCTGAAGCTTTCTTT. The chain carries TRBV7-6 and TRBJ1-1; TRBD1 aligns across 9 bases. Looked up from germline, CDR1 is SGHVS and CDR2 is FNYEAQ. J lost 6 bases, V lost 1 base, and 6 bases had no gene match. The CDR3 runs 15 residues.

The J gene is TRBJ2-1, the V gene TRBV7-2; D ambiguous. CDR3 size: 15 residues. In germline, CDR1 is SGHTA, CDR2 FQGNSA. V lost 5 bases and J lost 7, with 18 bases in between. The DNA for the CDR3 is TGTGCCAGCAGCCTCCAGCTTCCTCGATGGAATGAGCAGTTCTTC. Protein product: CASSLQLPRWNEQFF.

Only a few counts were recorded for this clonotype. This may arise from a read error, as a much more abundant clone is one base away. This chain joins TRBV6-2 or TRBV6-3 and TRBJ2-7; possible D gene TRBD2, 5 bases. This CDR3 has 14 residues. V was pared by 2 bases and J by 6 bases, with 14 bases between. Germline CDR1 and CDR2: MNHEY and SVGEGT. In DNA, the CDR3 is TGTGCCAGCAGTTACGCGCGAGGGATCGGCGAGCAGTACTTC. Residues: CASSYARGIGEQYF.

This clonotype was counted only a few times. The chain couples TRBV20-1 to TRBJ2-3; D is tentatively TRBD1 or TRBD2 (5 bases each). From germline, CDR1 is DFQATT and CDR2 SNEGSKA (reference sequence). CDR3 length: 14 residues. The V end lost 0 bases, the J end lost 2 bases, and 9 bases lay between the germline ends. CDR3 amino acids: CSARDGATTDTQYF. The DNA of the CDR3 is TGCAGTGCTAGAGACGGGGCGACCACAGATACGCAGTATTTT.

The V and J genes are TRBV25-1 and TRBJ2-1; D is unclear. CDR3 length: 11 residues. Germline V gene data show CDR1 as MGHDK and CDR2 as SYGVNS. Trimming removed 6 bases from V and 10 bases from J, with 10 bases in between. CDR3 loop: CASRGYGEQFF. The CDR3 DNA reads TGTGCCAGCAGGGGGTATGGGGAGCAGTTCTTC.

The chain recombines TRBV29-1 with TRBJ2-3; 7 bases are shared with TRBD2. There are 12 residues in the CDR3. Germline loops: CDR1 SQVTM, CDR2 ANQGSEA. J lost 4 bases, V lost 7 bases, and 5 bases had no gene match. The CDR3 reads CSGRAGPDTQYF. The DNA for the CDR3 is TGCAGCGGCCGAGCGGGACCAGATACGCAGTATTTT.

The rearrangement uses TRBV2 and TRBJ1-2, with TRBD1 as a possible D gene (5 bases). There are 12 residues in the CDR3. V was clipped by 6 bases and J by 3 bases, with 8 bases between them. Germline-derived CDR1 and CDR2 are SNHLY and FYNNEI. The CDR3 spells CASRQDHYGYTF. The CDR3 DNA sequence: TGTGCCAGCAGACAGGACCACTATGGCTACACCTTC. The whole variable domain, filled in from reference TRBV2 and TRBJ1-2, reads EPEVTQTPSHQVTQMGQEVILRCVPISNHLYFYWYRQILGQKVEFLVSFYNNEISEKSEIFDDQFSVERPDGSNFTLKIRSTKLEDSAMYFCASRQDHYGYTFGSGTRLTVV.

This clonotype has only a few counts. The V call is TRBV3-1, the J call TRBJ1-2; 9 positions match TRBD1. CDR1 and CDR2 from the germline V gene are LGHDT and YNNKEL (reference sequence). With V trimmed by 1 base and J by 8 bases, 5 bases remained unmatched. The CDR3 is made up of 14 amino acids. The CDR3 sequence is CASSQARTGAGYTF. The CDR3 DNA reads TGTGCCAGCAGCCAAGCCCGGACAGGGGCCGGCTACACCTTC. Combining the CDR3 with reference TRBV3-1 and TRBJ1-2 gives the whole variable domain DTAVSQTPKYLVTQMGNDKSIKCEQNLGHDTMYWYKQDSKKFLKIMFSYNNKELIINETVPNRFSPKSPDKAHLNLHINSLELGDSAVYFCASSQARTGAGYTFGSGTRLTVV.

The chain joins TRBV7-2 to TRBJ2-1; maybe TRBD2 (5 bases). CDR3 length: 12 residues. The V gene's germline CDR1 is SGHTA and CDR2 FQGNSA. The V gene lost 5 bases and the J gene lost 8 bases, with 10 bases spanning the gap. This CDR3 is CASSPPADEQFF. The DNA for the CDR3 is TGTGCCAGCAGCCCGCCAGCGGATGAGCAGTTCTTC.

The J gene is TRBJ2-5, the V gene TRBV20-1; 13 nucleotides line up with TRBD2. The junction had 13 bases not matched to a gene; V was cut back by 0 bases and J by 3 bases. This CDR3 contains 19 residues. Germline CDR1 reads DFQATT; CDR2 reads SNEGSKA (reference sequence). The CDR3 loop reads CSARDHQLAGGPREETQYF. The CDR3 DNA sequence: TGCAGTGCTAGAGATCACCAACTAGCGGGGGGGCCTCGTGAAGAGACCCAGTACTTC.

This clonotype turned up a few times. The chain has TRBV6-5 and TRBJ1-6, with D possibly being TRBD1 (6 bases). With 0 bases removed from V and 10 bases from J, the gap between germline ends came to 22 bases. The CDR3 is 18 residues long. Germline CDR1 and CDR2: MNHEY and SVGAGI. In nucleotides, the CDR3 is TGTGCCAGCAGTTACTCGATAGTTCGGGACATTAAGAGATCACCCCTCCACTTT. Amino acids: CASSYSIVRDIKRSPLHF.

This clonotype occurred a few times. This chain joins TRBV6-6 and TRBJ1-2; 7 positions match TRBD1. This CDR3 region has 15 residues. CDR1 MNHNY and CDR2 SVGAGI come from the germline V gene (reference sequence). V shed 5 bases and J 1 base; nucleotides not matched to a gene: 7. CDR3 in amino acids: CASSPRQGYNYGYTF. CDR3 coding DNA: TGTGCCAGCAGTCCGAGACAGGGTTATAACTATGGCTACACCTTC.

The chain recombines TRBV6-5 with TRBJ1-4; TRBD1 is a possible D gene (5 bases). CDR1 and CDR2 from the germline V gene are MNHEY and SVGAGI. Trimming stripped 0 bases from V and 11 bases from J, with 13 bases between. The CDR3 covers 14 residues. In DNA form, the CDR3 reads TGTGCCAGCAGTTACTCCCGGGGCAGGACTAAACTGTTTTTT. Its protein product is CASSYSRGRTKLFF.

This clonotype was seen at least ten times. The chain carries TRBV6-5 and TRBJ1-3; no clear D gene. The germline V and J ends were trimmed by 2 bases and 8 bases, with 13 bases remaining between them. CDR3 length equals 14 residues. The V gene's germline CDR1 is MNHEY and CDR2 SVGAGI. In nucleotides, the CDR3 is TGTGCCAGCAGTTACGGCTCTGCGAGGGACACCATATATTTT. Encoded protein: CASSYGSARDTIYF.

The V and J genes are TRBV7-3 and TRBJ2-7, with TRBD2 matching over 13 bases. The CDR3 spans 19 residues. V was pared by 1 base and J by 3 bases, with 12 bases of the junction left unmatched. Germline loops: CDR1 SGHTA, CDR2 FQGTGA. The CDR3 loop reads CASSLRAGLAGATHYEQYF. CDR3 coding DNA: TGTGCCAGCAGCTTAAGGGCCGGACTAGCGGGAGCCACACACTACGAGCAGTACTTC.

The chain carries TRBV6-2 or TRBV6-3 and TRBJ2-7; D assignment may be TRBD1 or TRBD2 (5 bases each). Germline V gives CDR1 MNHEY, CDR2 SVGEGT. V lost 7 bases and J 2 bases, leaving 15 bases between the germline ends. CDR3 length equals 14 residues. CDR3 in DNA: TGTGCCAGCATCACCGGGACGCTACCCTACGAGCAGTACTTC. Protein sequence: CASITGTLPYEQYF.

V usage is TRBV5-1 and J usage is TRBJ1-4; 7 positions agree with TRBD1. Looked up from germline, CDR1 is SGHRS and CDR2 is YFSETQ. Losses at the gene ends were 4 bases for V and 5 bases for J; bases not matched to a gene: 11. The CDR3 length is 16 residues. DNA for the CDR3: TGCGCCAGCAGCACGGGACCTCAGGGGGTAAATGAAAAACTGTTTTTT. It translates to CASSTGPQGVNEKLFF.

V gene TRBV12-3 or TRBV12-4 combines with J gene TRBJ1-2, with D perhaps TRBD1 (5 bases). This CDR3 has 14 residues. Deletions cut 6 bases from V and 0 bases from J, with 11 bases between. The CDR3 is CASRGDLANYGYTF. The CDR3 DNA reads TGTGCCAGCAGGGGGGACTTAGCTAACTATGGCTACACCTTC.

This rearrangement joins TRBV6-5 to TRBJ1-5, with D tentatively TRBD1 (5 bases). This CDR3 has 15 amino acids. With 6 bases removed from V and 6 bases from J, the gap between germline ends came to 18 bases. Per the germline V gene, CDR1 is MNHEY and CDR2 is SVGAGI. CDR3 nucleotide sequence: TGTGCCAGCAGCCAAGACCGACGGGACGGTCAGCCCCAGCATTTT. This codes for CASSQDRRDGQPQHF.

In the case of this clonotype: This could be a read error, since a much larger clone is one nucleotide away. This chain connects TRBV7-6 to TRBJ2-5, with D possibly being TRBD2 (6 bases). This CDR3 has 15 amino acids. The germline CDR1 and CDR2 sequences are SGHVS and FNYEAQ. The CDR3 is CASSRFSGVQGTQYF. Written as DNA, the CDR3 is TGTGCCAGCAGCCGGTTTAGCGGAGTCCAAGGGACCCAGTACTTC.

In its sample, this clonotype was seen a few times. The CDR3 coding sequence is TGTGCCAGCAGTGAGGGACAGGGGGGCTACGAGCAGTACTTC. It specifies CASSEGQGGYEQYF. The gene calls are TRBV2 and TRBJ2-7; 11 bases map to TRBD1. Looked up from germline, CDR1 is SNHLY and CDR2 is FYNNEI. This CDR3 has 14 amino acids. The J segment lost 3 bases and the V segment lost 3 bases, leaving 1 base of the junction unmatched.

The gene calls are TRBV29-1 and TRBJ2-3, with D possibly matching TRBD2 (5 bases). V was cut by 7 bases and J by 0 bases, with 8 bases left in between. CDR3 length: 12 amino acids. CDR1 is SQVTM, CDR2 ANQGSEA, per germline. DNA for the CDR3: TGCAGCGCTGAGCGGAGCACAGATACGCAGTATTTT. It codes for CSAERSTDTQYF.

The chain carries TRBV7-3 and TRBJ2-1; 7 positions match TRBD2. There are 15 residues in the CDR3. Trimming at V came to 2 bases and at J to 2 bases, leaving 3 bases not matched to a gene. CDR1 and CDR2 from the germline V gene are SGHTA and FQGTGA. The CDR3 loop reads CASSLAGLPYNEQFF. In nucleotides, the CDR3 is TGTGCCAGCAGCTTAGCGGGACTACCCTACAATGAGCAGTTCTTC.

The rearrangement joins TRBV20-1 to TRBJ2-5; 10 bases align to TRBD1. The ends lost 7 bases at V and 2 bases at J; junction bases unmatched: 7. CDR3 length: 14 residues. CDR1 DFQATT and CDR2 SNEGSKA come from the germline V gene (reference sequence). CDR3 sequence reads: CSERDRGRQETQYF. For the CDR3, the DNA is TGCAGTGAAAGAGACAGGGGGCGTCAAGAGACCCAGTACTTC.

This clonotype was observed a handful of times. The J gene is TRBJ2-5, the V gene TRBV29-1; TRBD1 might be the D (6 bases). Trimming pared 0 bases from V and 5 bases from J, leaving 7 bases between. The CDR3 length is 12 residues. Germline lookup yields CDR1 SQVTM and CDR2 ANQGSEA. CDR3 sequence reads: CSVEEGAETQYF. DNA for the CDR3: TGCAGCGTTGAAGAGGGGGCGGAGACCCAGTACTTC.